The 11 T cell receptor beta chains listed next were all sequenced from one sample in a study of T cell responses to AZD1222 COVID-19 vaccine. Sequencing used immunoSEQ multiplex PCR; TCRdb keeps in-frame clones, though not all of them. The profile shows about 160,000 clones, around 92% of them singletons. This specimen was peripheral blood, taken 28 days after the second AZD1222 dose. The receptors were gathered from an adult who received the AZD1222 COVID-19 vaccine.

The chain is built from TRBV5-1 and TRBJ1-5; 7 bases line up with TRBD1. After removal of 4 bases from V and 0 bases from J, the junction contained 4 bases not matched to a gene. The germline V gene encodes CDR1 SGHRS and CDR2 YFSETQ. The CDR3 length is 15 residues. CDR3 residues: CASSPTGFSNQPQHF. The CDR3 DNA sequence: TGCGCCAGCAGCCCGACAGGGTTTAGCAATCAGCCCCAGCATTTT.

V is TRBV5-1 and J is TRBJ2-7; D unclear. Germline values: CDR1 SGHRS, CDR2 YFSETQ. The CDR3 contains 13 residues. Trimming took 0 bases from V and 7 from J, leaving 11 bases between them. The CDR3 nucleotides are TGCGCCAGCAGCTTGGCCGACCCTGAGGAGCAGTACTTC. Translating gives CASSLADPEEQYF.

The chain combines TRBV29-1 with TRBJ1-4, with a tentative D call TRBD1 (5 bases). The germline V and J ends were trimmed by 3 bases and 2 bases, with 7 bases remaining between them. This CDR3 region has 13 residues. CDR1 is SQVTM and CDR2 is ANQGSEA in the germline V gene. Here the CDR3 reads CSVDGGTNEKLFF. The CDR3 region has the DNA TGCAGCGTTGACGGGGGGACTAATGAAAAACTGTTTTTT.

The rearrangement links TRBV19 to TRBJ2-7; TRBD2 aligns across 7 bases. V shed 1 base, J shed 7 bases, and the junction held 4 bases outside the gene matches. The CDR3 runs to 13 residues. CDR1 is LNHDA, CDR2 SQIVND, per germline (reference sequence). The CDR3 spells CASSIGGSGEQYF. The CDR3, as DNA: TGTGCCAGTAGTATAGGTGGTAGCGGGGAGCAGTACTTC.

This clone has more than one count but fewer than ten. The rearrangement joins TRBV19 to TRBJ1-1; maybe TRBD1 (5 bases). V lost 6 bases and J 3 bases, leaving 14 bases between the germline ends. Looked up from germline, CDR1 is LNHDA and CDR2 is SQIVND (reference sequence). The CDR3 covers 14 residues. CDR3 sequence: CASSLGDSDTEAFF. The CDR3 DNA is TGTGCCAGTAGCCTGGGGGACTCAGACACTGAAGCTTTCTTT.

This chain links TRBV9 with TRBJ1-4, with unresolved D. CDR3 length: 14 amino acids. Trimming removed 0 bases at V and 4 bases at J, with 7 bases between. CDR1 SGDLS and CDR2 YYNGEE come from the germline V gene. CDR3 nucleotide sequence: TGTGCCAGCAGCGTAGGTGATTATAATGAAAAACTGTTTTTT. Translated: CASSVGDYNEKLFF.

The chain recombines TRBV7-9 with TRBJ2-3, with D tentatively TRBD1 (6 bases). The germline CDR1 and CDR2 sequences are SEHNR and FQNEAQ (reference sequence). The CDR3 consists of 15 residues. Between the trimmed V and J ends, which lost 3 bases and 2 bases, there was a span of 12 bases. CDR3: CASSLVTGTTDTQYF. For the CDR3, the DNA is TGTGCCAGCAGCTTGGTCACAGGGACCACAGATACGCAGTATTTT.

The gene calls are TRBV7-2 and TRBJ2-1; no clear D gene. V was cut by 8 bases and J by 3 bases, with 11 bases left in between. From germline, CDR1 is SGHTA and CDR2 FQGNSA. The CDR3 has 13 residues. The CDR3 loop is CASGPGSYNEQFF. CDR3 nucleotide sequence: TGTGCCAGCGGCCCGGGCAGCTACAATGAGCAGTTCTTC.

The chain has TRBV18 and TRBJ2-1, with a weak D call TRBD2 (6 bases). V was shortened by 3 bases and J by 10 bases, with 16 bases between the two germline ends. CDR1 is KGHSH and CDR2 is LQKENI in the germline V gene. The CDR3 runs to 14 residues. In DNA, the CDR3 is TGTGCCAGCTCACCTTTGGAGGGGAAGGGCGAGCAGTTCTTC. Its protein product is CASSPLEGKGEQFF.

The chain carries TRBV5-1 and TRBJ1-2, with D perhaps TRBD1 (6 bases). Germline V gives CDR1 SGHRS, CDR2 YFSETQ. The CDR3 contains 14 residues. V shed 4 bases and J shed 8 bases, with 18 bases lying between them. The CDR3 reads CASSHNPGDGGYTF. CDR3 coding DNA: TGCGCCAGCAGCCATAACCCAGGGGATGGCGGCTACACCTTC.

The gene calls are TRBV4-1 and TRBJ2-7; D not resolved. Trimming removed 5 bases from V and 2 bases from J, with 19 bases in between. The CDR3 contains 16 residues. Germline values: CDR1 MGHRA, CDR2 YSYEKL. The CDR3 nucleotides read TGCGCCAGCAGCTCCCCCCTGCCAGGCGAACCCTACGAGCAGTACTTC. It codes for CASSSPLPGEPYEQYF.